Each of the 16 T cell receptor beta chains below was sequenced from the same sample in a study of regulatory T cells in long-lasting Graves disease. Time point indicated: persistent/refractory GD, antithyroid drugs over 5 years with positive TRAb. RNA extracted from PBMCs served as the sequencing template. Building the TCR beta libraries relied on iRepertoire HTBI primers, and CDR3 regions underwent Arm-PCR. One entry per CDR3 protein results from TCRdb running MiXCR on the multiplex PCR reads. The sample lists some 470,000 distinct CDR3 sequences, 20% to 25% seen once, with over 6% in the top ten. This sample comprised peripheral blood mononuclear cells (PBMCs), obtained when the disease was refractory, from a patient treated with antithyroid drugs. Receptors originate from a female donor with Graves disease.

In its sample, this clonotype was seen many times. This sequence joins TRBV2 and TRBJ2-7; 7 bases are a match to TRBD2. J gave up 1 base and V 3 bases, and 15 bases lay outside the gene matches. The CDR3 consists of 18 residues. CDR1 and CDR2 (germline): SNHLY, FYNNEI. The CDR3 DNA reads TGTGCCAGCAGTGAGGGGGGATTCGGCGGGAGAGAGTCCTACGAGCAGTACTTC. It is translated as CASSEGGFGGRESYEQYF.

J is TRBJ1-5 and V is TRBV11-2, with 7 bases that match TRBD1. The CDR3 extends over 17 amino acids. Germline V gene data show CDR1 as SGHAT and CDR2 as FQNNGV. Trimming at V came to 4 bases and at J to 0 bases, leaving 9 bases not matched to a gene. DNA of the CDR3: TGTGCCAGCAGCTCAGGACCCGGGACAGATAGCAATCAGCCCCAGCATTTT. Amino acid sequence: CASSSGPGTDSNQPQHF.

Regarding this clonotype: A much larger clonotype is one base distant, so this may be a read error. The J gene is TRBJ1-1, the V gene TRBV27, with a weak D call TRBD1 (6 bases). Germline values: CDR1 MNHEY, CDR2 SMNVEV (reference sequence). This CDR3 region has 15 residues. V was trimmed by 8 bases and J by 3 bases, leaving 19 bases between them. In DNA form, the CDR3 reads TGTGCCAGCTCCGAAAGGGGGGGGGGCGACACTGAAGCTTTCTTT. It yields the protein CASSERGGGDTEAFF.

This clonotype appeared a few times. This chain links TRBV29-1 with TRBJ2-3, with unresolved D. The V end lost 0 bases, the J end lost 0 bases, and 10 bases lay between the germline ends. Looked up from germline, CDR1 is SQVTM and CDR2 is ANQGSEA. There are 15 residues in the CDR3. The CDR3 sequence is CSVEDRKTSTDTQYF. The CDR3 DNA follows: TGCAGCGTTGAAGACAGAAAAACTAGCACAGATACGCAGTATTTT.

Notes on this clonotype: The conserved phenylalanine or tryptophan is not found at the CDR3 terminus, so this likely reflects a read error. J is TRBJ2-7 and V is TRBV7-8, with TRBD1 as a possible D gene (5 bases). V dropped 2 bases and J dropped 2 bases, with 7 bases sitting between them. CDR3 length: 13 residues. CDR1 is SGHVS and CDR2 is FQNEAQ in the germline V gene. CDR3 in amino acids: CASSLRGAYEQYS. The CDR3 DNA is TGTGCCAGCAGCTTAAGGGGTGCCTACGAGCAGTACTCC.

Many counts were recorded for this clonotype. The CDR3 spells CASSGGGGGQPLSGYGYTF. In DNA form, the CDR3 reads TGTGCCAGCAGCGGAGGGGGGGGTGGACAGCCCCTTTCCGGTTATGGCTACACCTTC. The J gene is TRBJ1-2, the V gene TRBV7-2; tentatively, D is TRBD1 (6 bases). The germline gives CDR1 SGHTA, CDR2 FQGNSA. V lost 5 bases and J lost 5, with 30 bases in between. The CDR3 is made up of 19 amino acids.

This clonotype was seen repeatedly, ten times or more. The V and J genes are TRBV5-1 and TRBJ2-6, with TRBD1 as a possible D gene (6 bases). V was shortened by 4 bases and J by 1 base, with 12 bases between the two germline ends. From germline, CDR1 is SGHRS and CDR2 YFSETQ. This CDR3 region has 16 residues. The CDR3 here is CASSLWTESGANVLTF. The DNA of the CDR3 is TGCGCCAGCAGCCTCTGGACAGAGTCTGGGGCCAACGTCCTGACTTTC.

This clonotype was recorded a few times. The chain is built from TRBV6-2 or TRBV6-3 and TRBJ2-2; TRBD2 aligns across 10 bases. The V gene's germline CDR1 is MNHEY and CDR2 SVGEGT. V was pared by 2 bases and J by 4 bases, with 1 base of the junction left unmatched. This CDR3 contains 15 residues. CDR3 sequence (DNA): TGTGCCAGCAGTTACCCTAGCGGGGGCACCGGGGAGCTGTTTTTT. Translation gives CASSYPSGGTGELFF.

This chain links TRBV6-9 with TRBJ1-5; possible D gene TRBD1, 5 bases. The germline V gene has CDR1 MNHGY and CDR2 SVAAGI. Deletions cut 3 bases from V and 7 bases from J, with 16 bases between. This CDR3 region has 15 residues. The CDR3 protein is CASSYSRTGGQPQHF. In DNA form, the CDR3 reads TGTGCCAGCAGTTACTCCCGGACCGGGGGGCAGCCCCAGCATTTT.

The chain joins TRBV30 to TRBJ2-7; D uncertain. Germline values: CDR1 GTSNPN, CDR2 SVGIG (reference sequence). V lost 0 bases and J lost 4, with 13 bases in between. This CDR3 region has 14 residues. The CDR3 reads CAWSVRNLGYEQYF. The CDR3 DNA reads as TGTGCCTGGAGTGTACGAAACCTTGGGTACGAGCAGTACTTC. The full variable domain, with the rest looked up from reference TRBV30 and TRBJ2-7, is SQTIHQWPATLVQPVGSPLSLECTVEGTSNPNLYWYRQAAGRGLQLLFYSVGIGQISSEVPQNLSASRPQDRQFILSSKKLLLSDSGFYLCAWSVRNLGYEQYFGPGTRLTVT.

This clonotype showed up many times. The CDR3 DNA is TGTGCCACCAGCAGAGGGGACACCCGAACGTTTGAAAAACTGTTTTTT. Translating gives CATSRGDTRTFEKLFF. V usage is TRBV15 and J usage is TRBJ1-4; possible D gene TRBD1, 6 bases. V gave up 1 base and J gave up 7 bases, with 16 bases separating them. CDR3 length: 16 amino acids. Per the germline V gene, CDR1 is LNHNV and CDR2 is YYDKDF (reference sequence).

The chain recombines TRBV7-8 with TRBJ1-5; D is unclear. CDR1 and CDR2 from the germline V gene are SGHVS and FQNEAQ. V gave up 5 bases and J gave up 1 base, with 18 bases separating them. This CDR3 contains 17 residues. CDR3 bases: TGTGCCAGCAGCCCGAGGGAGGGCACTTGGAGCAATCAGCCCCAGCATTTT. It encodes CASSPREGTWSNQPQHF.

This clonotype was recorded a few times. The V gene is TRBV9, the J gene TRBJ2-7; possibly TRBD2 for D (6 bases). In germline, CDR1 is SGDLS, CDR2 YYNGEE. Trimming took off 4 bases at V and 3 bases at J, with 17 bases between the two ends. The CDR3 covers 15 residues. The CDR3: CASSPGLPTFYEQYF. The CDR3 DNA reads TGTGCCAGCAGCCCGGGACTTCCAACCTTCTACGAGCAGTACTTC. Variable domain in full (rest from reference TRBV9 and TRBJ2-7): DSGVTQTPKHLITATGQRVTLRCSPRSGDLSVYWYQQSLDQGLQFLIQYYNGEERAKGNILERFSAQQFPDLHSELNLSSLELGDSALYFCASSPGLPTFYEQYFGPGTRLTVT.

J is TRBJ2-4 and V is TRBV7-9; 7 nucleotides agree with TRBD2. Germline CDR1 reads SEHNR; CDR2 reads FQNEAQ (reference sequence). The CDR3 covers 14 residues. V shed 8 bases and J 3 bases; nucleotides not matched to a gene: 7. CDR3 sequence: CASGRRGDKNIQYF. The CDR3 nucleotides read TGTGCCAGCGGGCGACGGGGGGACAAAAACATTCAGTACTTC.

This clonotype was seen ten or more times. The chain employs TRBV30 and TRBJ1-2, with a possible D match to TRBD1 (5 bases). The germline V gene has CDR1 GTSNPN and CDR2 SVGIG (reference sequence). CDR3 length equals 11 residues. The V gene lost 5 bases and the J gene lost 6 bases, with 10 bases spanning the gap. For the CDR3, the DNA is TGTGCCTGGGCCCGGGGGAATGGCTACACCTTC. It is translated as CAWARGNGYTF.

J is TRBJ2-3 and V is TRBV28; TRBD1 aligns across 7 bases. The CDR3 contains 15 residues. Trimming at V came to 6 bases and at J to 0 bases, leaving 6 bases not matched to a gene. Germline CDR1 is MDHEN and CDR2 is SYDVKM. The CDR3 spells CASRKGQLSTDTQYF. The CDR3 nucleotides are TGTGCCAGCAGGAAGGGACAGCTAAGCACAGATACGCAGTATTTT.